A single sample gave rise to the 5 T cell receptor beta chains below, sequenced in a study of response to subunit inactivated influenza vaccine. TCRdb re-called the RT-PCR reads with MiXCR, one entry per CDR3 protein. Among about 700,000 distinct CDR3 sequences listed, 12% to 15% were seen once. Material: PBMCs from blood, obtained approximately 15 days before vaccination. The receptors were sampled from a man aged 45-60 years who received an inactivated influenza vaccine.

J is TRBJ2-5 and V is TRBV7-9; D not certain. Looked up from germline, CDR1 is SEHNR and CDR2 is FQNEAQ (reference sequence). The V end lost 5 bases, the J end lost 0 bases, and 19 bases lay between the germline ends. This CDR3 contains 17 residues. The CDR3 DNA is TGTGCCAGCAGCAAGTGGAAGGGCCCACCGTACCAAGAGACCCAGTACTTC. Its translation: CASSKWKGPPYQETQYF.

This clonotype was detected only a few times. The chain links TRBV5-1 to TRBJ2-3; 7 bases fit TRBD1. The CDR3 runs to 14 residues. Germline CDR1 is SGHRS and CDR2 is YFSETQ. The J segment lost 6 bases and the V segment lost 4 bases, leaving 8 bases of the junction unmatched. This chain's CDR3 is CASSQNDRVDTQYF. For the CDR3, the DNA is TGCGCCAGCAGCCAAAACGACAGGGTGGATACGCAGTATTTT.

This clonotype has a count of ten or more. V usage is TRBV7-2 and J usage is TRBJ1-2; TRBD1 might be the D (6 bases). Trimming removed 1 base at V and 1 base at J, with 10 bases between. The germline CDR1 and CDR2 sequences are SGHTA and FQGNSA. This CDR3 contains 15 residues. Here the CDR3 reads CASSLGTGSNYGYTF. The DNA of the CDR3 is TGTGCCAGCAGCTTAGGAACAGGGAGTAACTATGGCTACACCTTC.

This clonotype is a singleton in its sample. This chain links TRBV30 with TRBJ2-1; D is perhaps TRBD2 (7 bases). With 8 bases removed from V and 5 bases from J, the gap between germline ends came to 19 bases. Germline CDR1 is GTSNPN and CDR2 is SVGIG (reference sequence). The CDR3 covers 14 residues. CDR3 DNA sequence: TGTGCCGGAGGGAGTGTCGGGGGGCACAATGAGCAGTTCTTC. Its translation is CAGGSVGGHNEQFF. The variable domain in full, with the rest retrieved from reference TRBV30 and TRBJ2-1, is SQTIHQWPATLVQPVGSPLSLECTVEGTSNPNLYWYRQAAGRGLQLLFYSVGIGQISSEVPQNLSASRPQDRQFILSSKKLLLSDSGFYLCAGGSVGGHNEQFFGPGTRLTVL.

This clonotype was observed many times. V gene TRBV5-5 combines with J gene TRBJ1-1; TRBD1 aligns across 10 bases. The CDR3 runs to 13 residues. Per the germline V gene, CDR1 is SGHKS and CDR2 is YYEKEE (reference sequence). With 5 bases clipped from V and 7 bases from J, the junction kept 5 bases outside the gene matches. The CDR3 region is CASRMTGGIEAFF. The CDR3 DNA sequence: TGTGCCAGCAGAATGACAGGGGGCATTGAAGCTTTCTTT. Using reference TRBV5-5 and TRBJ1-1 for the parts outside the CDR3, the full variable domain is DAGVTQSPTHLIKTRGQQVTLRCSPISGHKSVSWYQQVLGQGPQFIFQYYEKEERGRGNFPDRFSARQFPNYSSELNVNALLLGDSALYLCASRMTGGIEAFFGQGTRLTVV.